This T cell receptor (beta chain) is drawn from a study of cytomegalovirus exposure and HLA in healthy donors. PCR primers comprised 60 Vbeta and 13 Jbeta primers. The assay was immunoSEQ multiplex PCR, and TCRdb's table has in-frame clones only and misses some. The top ten hold roughly 1.6% of the sample, which has 160,000 or so clones, roughly 79% seen once. This CDR3 region has 13 residues. V was clipped by 1 base and J by 10 bases, with 8 bases between them. Germline V lookup: CDR1 MNHNS, CDR2 SASEGT. Study outcomes and limitations: According to the study, 160 or so TCR beta chains were cytomegalovirus-associated. CMV serostatus was the sole immune exposure information available. Common viral pathogens seemed to be connected with several of the most significant clusters, according to a later analysis.

This clone was detected only a few times. No antigen is known for it. The sequence came from a man in his forties in good health and CMV-seronegative. The sample taken for sequencing was PBMCs. J is TRBJ1-6 and V is TRBV6-1; D is uncertain. The CDR3 DNA is TGTGCCAGCAGTGAAGAGAGGGTGTCACCCCTCCACTTT. Translating it yields CASSEERVSPLHF.